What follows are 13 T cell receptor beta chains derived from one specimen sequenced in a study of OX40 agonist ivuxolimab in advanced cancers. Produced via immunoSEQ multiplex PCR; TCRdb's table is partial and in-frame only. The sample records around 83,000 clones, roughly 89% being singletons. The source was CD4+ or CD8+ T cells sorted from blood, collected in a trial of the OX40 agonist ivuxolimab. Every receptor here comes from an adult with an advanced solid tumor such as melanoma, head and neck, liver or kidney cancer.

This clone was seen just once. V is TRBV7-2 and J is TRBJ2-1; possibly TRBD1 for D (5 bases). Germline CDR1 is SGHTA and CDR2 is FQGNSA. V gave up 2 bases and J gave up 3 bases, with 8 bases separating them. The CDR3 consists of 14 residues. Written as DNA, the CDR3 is TGTGCCAGCAGCTTATACAGGCACTACAATGAGCAGTTCTTC. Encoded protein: CASSLYRHYNEQFF.

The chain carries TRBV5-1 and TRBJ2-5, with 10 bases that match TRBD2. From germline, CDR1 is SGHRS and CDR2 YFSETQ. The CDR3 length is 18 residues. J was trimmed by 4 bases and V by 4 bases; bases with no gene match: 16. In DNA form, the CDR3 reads TGCGCCAGCAGCCGGGCGCGCGCTAGCGGGAGTTGGGGAGAGACCCAGTACTTC. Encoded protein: CASSRARASGSWGETQYF.

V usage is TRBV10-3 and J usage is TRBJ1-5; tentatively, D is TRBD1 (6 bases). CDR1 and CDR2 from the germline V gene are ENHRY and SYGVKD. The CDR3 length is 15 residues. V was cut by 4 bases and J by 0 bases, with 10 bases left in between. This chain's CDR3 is CAISGGAVSNQPQHF. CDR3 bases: TGTGCCATCAGTGGGGGGGCGGTTAGCAATCAGCCCCAGCATTTT.

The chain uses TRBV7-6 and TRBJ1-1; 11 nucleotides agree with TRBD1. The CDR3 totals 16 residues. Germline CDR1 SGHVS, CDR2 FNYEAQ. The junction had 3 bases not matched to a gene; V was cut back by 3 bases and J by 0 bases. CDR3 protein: CASSLGQGGMNTEAFF. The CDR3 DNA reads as TGTGCCAGCAGCTTGGGACAGGGGGGTATGAACACTGAAGCTTTCTTT.

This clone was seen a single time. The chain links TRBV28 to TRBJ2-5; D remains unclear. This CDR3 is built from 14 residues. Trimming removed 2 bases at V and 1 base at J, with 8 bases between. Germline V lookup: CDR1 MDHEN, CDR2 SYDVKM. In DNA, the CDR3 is TGTGCCAGCAGTTTAGGAACTCGCCAAGAGACCCAGTACTTC. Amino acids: CASSLGTRQETQYF.

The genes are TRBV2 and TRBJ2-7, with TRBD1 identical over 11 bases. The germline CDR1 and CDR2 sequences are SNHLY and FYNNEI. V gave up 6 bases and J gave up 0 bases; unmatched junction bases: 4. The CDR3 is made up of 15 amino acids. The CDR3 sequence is CASRRGQGASYEQYF. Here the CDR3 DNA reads TGTGCCAGCAGGCGAGGACAGGGGGCCTCCTACGAGCAGTACTTC.

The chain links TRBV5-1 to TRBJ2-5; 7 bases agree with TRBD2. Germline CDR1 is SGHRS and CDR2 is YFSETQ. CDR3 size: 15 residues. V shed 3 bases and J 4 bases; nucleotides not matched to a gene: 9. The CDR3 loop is CASSSGGRVGETQYF. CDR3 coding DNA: TGCGCCAGCAGCTCCGGGGGGAGGGTCGGAGAGACCCAGTACTTC.

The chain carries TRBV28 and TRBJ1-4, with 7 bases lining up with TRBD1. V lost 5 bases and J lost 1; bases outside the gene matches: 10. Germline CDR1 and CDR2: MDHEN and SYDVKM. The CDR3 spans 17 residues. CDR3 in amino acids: CASSHTPHRGTNEKLFF. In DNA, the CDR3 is TGTGCCAGCAGTCACACCCCCCACAGGGGAACTAATGAAAAACTGTTTTTT.

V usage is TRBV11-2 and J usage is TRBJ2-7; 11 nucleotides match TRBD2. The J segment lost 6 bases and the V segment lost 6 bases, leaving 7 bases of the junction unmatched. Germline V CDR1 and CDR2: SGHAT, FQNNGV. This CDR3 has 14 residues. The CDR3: CASSVQTSGTEQYF. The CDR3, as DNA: TGTGCCAGCAGTGTTCAGACTAGCGGGACCGAGCAGTACTTC. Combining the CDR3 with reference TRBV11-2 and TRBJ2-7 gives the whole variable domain EAGVAQSPRYKIIEKRQSVAFWCNPISGHATLYWYQQILGQGPKLLIQFQNNGVVDDSQLPKDRFSAERLKGVDSTLKIQPAKLEDSAVYLCASSVQTSGTEQYFGPGTRLTVT.

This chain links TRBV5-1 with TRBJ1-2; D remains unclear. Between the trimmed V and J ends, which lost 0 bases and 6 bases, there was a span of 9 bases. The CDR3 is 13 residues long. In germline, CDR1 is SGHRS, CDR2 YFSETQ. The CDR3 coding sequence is TGCGCCAGCAGCTTGGGGTCATCGGATGGCTACACCTTC. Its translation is CASSLGSSDGYTF.

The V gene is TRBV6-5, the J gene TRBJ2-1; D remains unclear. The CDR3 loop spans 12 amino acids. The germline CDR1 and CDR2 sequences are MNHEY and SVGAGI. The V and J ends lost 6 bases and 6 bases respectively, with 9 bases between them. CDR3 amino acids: CASSQDFNEQFF. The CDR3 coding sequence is TGTGCCAGCAGCCAAGACTTCAATGAGCAGTTCTTC.

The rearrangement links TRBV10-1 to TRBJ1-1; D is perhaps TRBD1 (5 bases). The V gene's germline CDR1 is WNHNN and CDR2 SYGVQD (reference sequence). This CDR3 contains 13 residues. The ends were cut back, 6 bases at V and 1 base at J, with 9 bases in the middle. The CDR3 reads CASRFDRNTEAFF. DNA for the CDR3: TGCGCCAGCAGATTCGACAGGAACACTGAAGCTTTCTTT.

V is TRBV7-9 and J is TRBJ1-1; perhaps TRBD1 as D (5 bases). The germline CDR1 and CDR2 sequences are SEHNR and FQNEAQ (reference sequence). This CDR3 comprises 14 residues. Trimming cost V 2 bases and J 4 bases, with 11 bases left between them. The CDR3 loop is CASSLSQGGTEAFF. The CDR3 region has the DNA TGTGCCAGCAGCTTAAGCCAGGGTGGCACTGAAGCTTTCTTT.